A single T cell receptor (beta chain) is shown here with its context. In the source study's methods: By means of reference gene primer amplification, nucleated cell counts were estimated. Sequenced by immunoSEQ multiplex PCR; TCRdb stores in-frame clones only, minus some. Clonal size and the V and J genes are those of that table, whereas D and trimming came from the DNA. The data show about 240,000 clones, around 85% seen once. The record originates from a study of blood T cell repertoires in COVID-19. CDR1 LGHNT and CDR2 FRNRAP come from the germline V gene. Losses at the gene ends were 5 bases for V and 6 bases for J; bases not matched to a gene: 6. The CDR3 extends over 16 amino acids.

This receptor was identified in a man between 60 and 70 years old with acute or convalescent COVID-19. Sequencing was carried out using peripheral blood. V gene TRBV12-5 combines with J gene TRBJ2-1, with TRBD2 matching 14 bases. CDR3 residues: CASGRSTSGRANEQFF. The CDR3, as DNA: TGTGCTAGTGGTCGGTCGACTAGCGGGAGGGCCAATGAGCAGTTCTTC.